Listed here are 14 T cell receptor beta chains from one sample, sequenced in a study of beta chain features in type 1 diabetes (dated by TCRdb to the late 2010s). Overall study outcomes, separate from this receptor: A moderate but significant shortening of TCRB CDR3 length was observed in type 1 diabetes patients in all four CD4+ subsets.

The method was the immunoSEQ multiplex PCR assay. The entire isolated RNA was reverse transcribed using the High Capacity cDNA Reverse Transcription Kit, and thus expressed TCRB transcripts were sequenced. What TCRdb holds here is the immuneACCESS table cut down to in-frame rearrangements. Part of the clones is not present; checked against another copy, under half of the missing clones reflect an unresolved V gene, and the others are unexplained. This sample holds 300,000 to 350,000 clones; approximately 10% were observed only once. About 1% of the sample is in the top ten clones. The antigens for these receptors are not known. The sequenced sample was central memory CD4+ T cells from blood. The receptors here all came from a man under 40 with type 1 diabetes.

The V and J genes are TRBV30 and TRBJ1-4; no firm D call. Germline CDR1 GTSNPN, CDR2 SVGIG (reference sequence). Deletions cut 5 bases from V and 5 bases from J, with 12 bases between. The CDR3 runs to 13 residues. As DNA, the CDR3 is TGTGCCTGGGCCCCCGAAGGGAATGAAAAACTGTTTTTT. Its translation is CAWAPEGNEKLFF.

This clone was counted between two and nine times. This sequence joins TRBV4-3 and TRBJ1-2; no reliable D call. CDR1 LGHNA and CDR2 YSLEER come from the germline V gene. The CDR3 spans 13 residues. Trimming left V 2 bases short and J 7 bases short, with 11 bases between. Here the CDR3 reads CASSQQTRTGYTF. CDR3 in DNA: TGCGCCAGCAGCCAACAGACCCGTACTGGCTACACCTTC.

Ten or more counts support this clone. The V call is TRBV29-1, the J call TRBJ2-1; 10 positions match TRBD2. The CDR3 has 15 amino acids. The junction had 7 bases not matched to a gene; V was cut back by 2 bases and J by 6 bases. CDR1 and CDR2 from the germline V gene are SQVTM and ANQGSEA. CDR3 in DNA: TGCAGCGTTGAACGAGCGGGGGGGCCGTTCAATGAGCAGTTCTTC. It translates to CSVERAGGPFNEQFF.

This chain uses TRBV7-2 with TRBJ2-5; 10 bases line up with TRBD2. The V gene's germline CDR1 is SGHTA and CDR2 FQGNSA. With V trimmed by 6 bases and J by 5 bases, 12 bases remained unmatched. The CDR3 sequence is 16 residues long. The CDR3, as DNA: TGTGCCAGCAGGCTAGCGGGGGCTTCAAGTAGGGAGACCCAGTACTTC. It yields the protein CASRLAGASSRETQYF.

The chain recombines TRBV29-1 with TRBJ2-5; possibly TRBD2 for D (5 bases). This CDR3 contains 14 residues. From germline, CDR1 is SQVTM and CDR2 ANQGSEA. The V gene lost 7 bases and the J gene lost 4 bases, with 19 bases spanning the gap. As DNA, the CDR3 is TGCAGCGCGGATGTGGATAGCGCAGTAGAGACCCAGTACTTC. Its protein is CSADVDSAVETQYF. The variable domain in full, with the rest retrieved from reference TRBV29-1 and TRBJ2-5, is SAVISQKPSRDICQRGTSLTIQCQVDSQVTMMFWYRQQPGQSLTLIATANQGSEATYESGFVIDKFPISRPNLTFSTLTVSNMSPEDSSIYLCSADVDSAVETQYFGPGTRLLVL.

This clone was seen a handful of times. The V and J genes are TRBV6-5 and TRBJ1-1, with D unclear. Germline loops: CDR1 MNHEY, CDR2 SVGAGI. This CDR3 comprises 14 residues. The ends were cut back, 6 bases at V and 3 bases at J, with 14 bases in the middle. The CDR3 sequence is CASSLLGEDTEAFF. Written as DNA, the CDR3 is TGTGCCAGCAGCCTCCTCGGGGAGGACACTGAAGCTTTCTTT.

This clone was picked up a small number of times. The chain has TRBV9 and TRBJ1-6, with no clear D. Germline V CDR1 and CDR2: SGDLS, YYNGEE. V was clipped by 0 bases and J by 11 bases, with 12 bases between them. The CDR3 spans 14 residues. The CDR3 nucleotides read TGTGCCAGCAGCGTAGGACGGACTGGGGCACCCCTCCACTTT. This encodes CASSVGRTGAPLHF.

The V gene is TRBV2, the J gene TRBJ2-1; TRBD2 aligns across 8 bases. Germline V gives CDR1 SNHLY, CDR2 FYNNEI. The junction had 6 bases not matched to a gene; V was cut back by 6 bases and J by 2 bases. The CDR3 extends over 15 amino acids. The CDR3 nucleotides are TGTGCCAGCAGGGAGAATAGCGGGGCCTACAATGAGCAGTTCTTC. Translated, it gives CASRENSGAYNEQFF. Complete variable domain (other parts from reference TRBV2 and TRBJ2-1): EPEVTQTPSHQVTQMGQEVILRCVPISNHLYFYWYRQILGQKVEFLVSFYNNEISEKSEIFDDQFSVERPDGSNFTLKIRSTKLEDSAMYFCASRENSGAYNEQFFGPGTRLTVL.

This clone was counted a few times. The rearrangement uses TRBV11-3 and TRBJ2-7; D is unclear. V was cut by 1 base and J by 6 bases, with 10 bases left in between. The CDR3 is made up of 13 amino acids. The germline CDR1 and CDR2 sequences are SGHNT and YENEEA. CDR3 sequence reads: CASSLGEQAEQYF. Written as DNA, the CDR3 is TGTGCCAGCAGCTTAGGTGAGCAGGCCGAGCAGTACTTC.

This clone was counted a few times. The J gene is TRBJ1-4, the V gene TRBV25-1, with TRBD1 as a possible D gene (6 bases). This CDR3 spans 13 amino acids. Trimming removed 3 bases from V and 8 bases from J, with 10 bases in between. Germline V gene sequence: CDR1 MGHDK, CDR2 SYGVNS. CDR3 nucleotides: TGTGCCAGCAGTGACAGGGGAGGGGAAAAACTGTTTTTT. Translation gives CASSDRGGEKLFF.

The chain has TRBV7-2 and TRBJ2-7; no definite D call. The length of the CDR3 is 15 residues. CDR1 is SGHTA and CDR2 is FQGNSA in the germline V gene. V lost 4 bases to trimming and J lost 3 bases, with 16 bases between them. Here the CDR3 DNA reads TGTGCCAGCAGCTGGATCCCCACCGTGAACTACGAGCAGTACTTC. Its translation: CASSWIPTVNYEQYF.

This chain connects TRBV6-6 to TRBJ2-5, with TRBD2 matching over 8 bases. The J segment lost 5 bases and the V segment lost 6 bases, leaving 8 bases of the junction unmatched. The CDR3 length is 14 residues. Germline V gene lookup returns CDR1 MNHNY and CDR2 SVGAGI (reference sequence). CDR3 loop: CASRPGLVDETQYF. The DNA of the CDR3 is TGTGCCAGCAGGCCGGGACTAGTTGATGAGACCCAGTACTTC.

This sequence joins TRBV30 and TRBJ1-1, with D tentatively TRBD1 (6 bases). There are 13 residues in the CDR3. CDR1 is GTSNPN, CDR2 SVGIG, per germline (reference sequence). V was pared by 3 bases and J by 1 base, with 9 bases between. CDR3 region: CAWSDRTNTEAFF. In nucleotides, the CDR3 is TGTGCCTGGAGCGACAGGACGAACACTGAAGCTTTCTTT.

The chain has TRBV5-1 and TRBJ2-1, with D hard to call. The CDR3 is 14 residues long. Trimming took off 0 bases at V and 2 bases at J, with 6 bases between the two ends. The germline V gene encodes CDR1 SGHRS and CDR2 YFSETQ. The CDR3 here is CASSLDPTYNEQFF. DNA for the CDR3: TGCGCCAGCAGCTTGGATCCAACCTACAATGAGCAGTTCTTC.